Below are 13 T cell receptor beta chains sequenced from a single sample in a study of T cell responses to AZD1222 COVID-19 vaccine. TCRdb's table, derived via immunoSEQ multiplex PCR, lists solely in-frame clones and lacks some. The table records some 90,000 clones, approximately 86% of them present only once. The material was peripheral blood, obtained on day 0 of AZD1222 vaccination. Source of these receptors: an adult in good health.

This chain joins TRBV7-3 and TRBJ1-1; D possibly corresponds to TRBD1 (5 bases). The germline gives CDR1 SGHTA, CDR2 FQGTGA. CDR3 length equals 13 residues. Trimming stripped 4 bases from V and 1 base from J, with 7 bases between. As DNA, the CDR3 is TGTGCCAGCAGCTGGGGACCGAACACTGAAGCTTTCTTT. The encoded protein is CASSWGPNTEAFF.

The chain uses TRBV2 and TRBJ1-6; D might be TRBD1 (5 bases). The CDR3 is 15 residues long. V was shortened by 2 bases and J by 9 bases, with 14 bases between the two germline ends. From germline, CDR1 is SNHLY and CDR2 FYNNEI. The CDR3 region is CASSELGRISSPLHF. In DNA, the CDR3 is TGTGCCAGCAGTGAATTGGGGCGTATTTCTTCACCCCTCCACTTT. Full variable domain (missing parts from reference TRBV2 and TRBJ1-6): EPEVTQTPSHQVTQMGQEVILRCVPISNHLYFYWYRQILGQKVEFLVSFYNNEISEKSEIFDDQFSVERPDGSNFTLKIRSTKLEDSAMYFCASSELGRISSPLHFGNGTRLTVT.

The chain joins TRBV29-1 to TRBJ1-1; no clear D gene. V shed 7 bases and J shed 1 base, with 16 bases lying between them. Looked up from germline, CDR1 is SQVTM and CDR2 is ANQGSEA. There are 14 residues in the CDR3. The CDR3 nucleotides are TGCAGCGCCGGGGAGGTTAAGGCGAACACTGAAGCTTTCTTT. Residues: CSAGEVKANTEAFF.

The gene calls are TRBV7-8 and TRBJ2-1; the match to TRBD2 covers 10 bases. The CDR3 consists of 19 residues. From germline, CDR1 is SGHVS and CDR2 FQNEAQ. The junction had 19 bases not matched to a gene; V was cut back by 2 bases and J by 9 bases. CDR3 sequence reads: CASSLWSGRAISTGSEQFF. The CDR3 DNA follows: TGTGCCAGCAGCTTATGGAGCGGGAGGGCCATATCCACCGGGAGTGAGCAGTTCTTC.

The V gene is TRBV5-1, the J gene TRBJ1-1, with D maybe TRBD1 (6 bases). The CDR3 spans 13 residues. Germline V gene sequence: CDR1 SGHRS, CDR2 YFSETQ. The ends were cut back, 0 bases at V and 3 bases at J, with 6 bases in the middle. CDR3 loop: CASSLGQDTEAFF. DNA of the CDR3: TGCGCCAGCAGCTTGGGACAGGACACTGAAGCTTTCTTT.

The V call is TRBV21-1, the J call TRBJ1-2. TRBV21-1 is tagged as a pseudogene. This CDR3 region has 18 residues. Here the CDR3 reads CASSKDTNNVAGPYGYTF. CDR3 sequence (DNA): TGTGCCAGCAGCAAAGATACTAATAATGTCGCAGGCCCCTATGGCTACACCTTC.

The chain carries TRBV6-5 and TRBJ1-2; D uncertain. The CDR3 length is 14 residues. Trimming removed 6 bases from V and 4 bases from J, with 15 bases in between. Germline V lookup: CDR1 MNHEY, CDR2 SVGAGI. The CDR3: CASRAIGRAYGYTF. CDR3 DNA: TGTGCCAGCAGGGCAATAGGGCGGGCCTATGGCTACACCTTC.

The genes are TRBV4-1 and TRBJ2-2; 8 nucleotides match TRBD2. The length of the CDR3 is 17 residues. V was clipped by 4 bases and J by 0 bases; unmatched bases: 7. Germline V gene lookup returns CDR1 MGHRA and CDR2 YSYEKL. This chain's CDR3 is CASSPLQRESNTGELFF. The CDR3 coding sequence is TGCGCCAGCAGCCCCCTTCAGCGGGAGTCGAACACCGGGGAGCTGTTTTTT.

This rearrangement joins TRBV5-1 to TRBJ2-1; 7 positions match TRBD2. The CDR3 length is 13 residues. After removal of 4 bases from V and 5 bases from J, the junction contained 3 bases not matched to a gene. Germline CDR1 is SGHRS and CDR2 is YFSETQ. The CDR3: CASSGLADNEQFF. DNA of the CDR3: TGCGCCAGCAGCGGGCTAGCGGACAATGAGCAGTTCTTC.

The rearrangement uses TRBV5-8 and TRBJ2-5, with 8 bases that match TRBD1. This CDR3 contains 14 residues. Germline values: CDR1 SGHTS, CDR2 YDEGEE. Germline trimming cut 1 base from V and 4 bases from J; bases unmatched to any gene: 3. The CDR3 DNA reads TGTGCCAGCAGCTTGCTGACAGGGGTAGAGACCCAGTACTTC. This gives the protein CASSLLTGVETQYF.

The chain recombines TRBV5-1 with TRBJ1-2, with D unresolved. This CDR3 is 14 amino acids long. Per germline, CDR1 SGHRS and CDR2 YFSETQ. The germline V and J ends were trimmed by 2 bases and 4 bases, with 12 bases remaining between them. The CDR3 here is CASSLGGQLYGYTF. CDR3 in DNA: TGCGCCAGCAGCTTAGGTGGGCAGCTCTATGGCTACACCTTC.

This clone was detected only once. The CDR3 reads CASSLRAQGANVLTF. The CDR3 nucleotides read TGTGCCAGTAGTCTACGGGCCCAGGGGGCCAACGTCCTGACTTTC. V is TRBV19 and J is TRBJ2-6; D unresolved. The ends were cut back, 5 bases at V and 4 bases at J, with 12 bases in the middle. In germline, CDR1 is LNHDA, CDR2 SQIVND (reference sequence). CDR3 length equals 15 residues. The entire variable domain, with the rest obtained from reference TRBV19 and TRBJ2-6, is as follows: DGGITQSPKYLFRKEGQNVTLSCEQNLNHDAMYWYRQDPGQGLRLIYYSQIVNDFQKGDIAEGYSVSREKKESFPLTVTSAQKNPTAFYLCASSLRAQGANVLTFGAGSRLTVL.

Written as DNA, the CDR3 is TGTGCCAGCAGTTTACTCGCCATGGGGGGGCGTCGTGGCACTGAAGCTTTCTTT. Protein sequence: CASSLLAMGGRRGTEAFF. The rearrangement links TRBV27 to TRBJ1-1, with a weak D call TRBD1 (6 bases). Germline V CDR1 and CDR2: MNHEY, SMNVEV (reference sequence). V lost 2 bases and J 4 bases, leaving 23 bases between the germline ends. This CDR3 comprises 18 residues.